The 10 T cell receptor beta chains below come from one sample, sequenced in a study of spatial heterogeneity in lung cancer. As for time point: sample taken at primary tumor resection. What these receptors recognize is not known. One entry per CDR3 protein results from TCRdb running MiXCR on the 5' RACE reads. The sample shows roughly 5,100 distinct CDR3 sequences, 7.4% of them seen only once. Findings and caveats of the study: Counts that tracked tumor mutation counts were those of expanded intratumoral alpha and beta TCRs.

The material sequenced was lung tumor tissue, taken at surgery. The receptor set was obtained from a male donor with early-stage non-small cell lung cancer.

The chain is built from TRBV9 and TRBJ2-3; D gene ambiguous. The V end lost 0 bases, the J end lost 2 bases, and 7 bases lay between the germline ends. The CDR3 covers 14 residues. The germline CDR1 and CDR2 sequences are SGDLS and YYNGEE. CDR3 DNA sequence: TGTGCCAGCAGCGTAGTGGTGGACACAGATACGCAGTATTTT. This translates into CASSVVVDTDTQYF.

This clonotype was picked up many times. This chain links TRBV4-2 with TRBJ2-1, with TRBD2 identical over 11 bases. Trimming at V came to 1 base and at J to 8 bases, leaving 7 bases not matched to a gene. The germline V gene encodes CDR1 LGHNA and CDR2 YNFKEQ. The CDR3 covers 16 residues. CDR3 sequence reads: CASSQVISGRGDEQFF. CDR3 sequence (DNA): TGTGCCAGCAGCCAAGTTATTAGCGGGAGGGGCGATGAGCAGTTCTTC.

This clonotype was observed at least ten times. The J gene is TRBJ1-6, the V gene TRBV7-2; D gene ambiguous. The CDR3 is 16 residues long. Germline V gene data show CDR1 as SGHTA and CDR2 as FQGNSA. The ends were cut back, 4 bases at V and 0 bases at J, with 10 bases in the middle. CDR3 sequence reads: CASSSFQSSYNSPLHF. The CDR3 region has the DNA TGTGCCAGCAGCTCCTTTCAGAGCTCCTATAATTCACCCCTCCACTTT.

Note on this clonotype: This clone may be a read error of a much larger clone one base away. No conserved phenylalanine or tryptophan ends this CDR3, so it is likely a read error. The chain couples TRBV6-1 to TRBJ1-1; D is unclear. The CDR3 is 14 amino acids. The germline gives CDR1 MNHNS, CDR2 SASEGT. V was cut by 3 bases and J by 1 base, with 9 bases left in between. DNA of the CDR3: TGTGCCAGCAGTGACCCGGACGGGAACACTGAAGCTTTCTCT. This translates into CASSDPDGNTEAFS.

This clonotype is medium-sized. CDR3 sequence (DNA): TGTGCCAGCAGCATCGACCCCAGCTCCTACAATGAGCAGTTCTTC. It is translated as CASSIDPSSYNEQFF. V usage is TRBV12-3 or TRBV12-4 and J usage is TRBJ2-1; D remains unclear. Trimming stripped 6 bases from V and 0 bases from J, with 12 bases between. The CDR3 runs 15 residues.

This clonotype was observed at least ten times. The chain combines TRBV30 with TRBJ2-1; 12 bases align to TRBD2. Trimming cost V 2 bases and J 8 bases; bases outside gene matches: 10. Germline CDR1 and CDR2: GTSNPN and SVGIG (reference sequence). CDR3 length: 16 residues. CDR3 nucleotides: TGTGCCTGGAGTACCATGCTAGCGGGAGGGCCCGATGAGCAGTTCTTC. Its protein is CAWSTMLAGGPDEQFF.

This rearrangement joins TRBV28 to TRBJ2-7; D unclear. There are 13 residues in the CDR3. The germline CDR1 and CDR2 sequences are MDHEN and SYDVKM. The V and J ends lost 1 base and 9 bases respectively, with 13 bases between them. The CDR3 DNA reads as TGTGCCAGCAGTTTATTGTCAGGCCGCGGGCAGTACTTC. This translates into CASSLLSGRGQYF.

This clonotype was recorded many times. This sequence joins TRBV7-3 and TRBJ1-6, with 8 bases that match TRBD1. The CDR3 length is 15 residues. Germline assignment: CDR1 SGHTA and CDR2 FQGTGA. V lost 5 bases, J lost 7 bases, and 7 bases stayed unmatched. The CDR3, as DNA: TGTGCCAGCAGCCGTGTAGGACAGGGAAATTCACCCCTCCACTTT. Translating it yields CASSRVGQGNSPLHF.

V and J are TRBV7-8 and TRBJ1-5, with 7 nucleotides matching TRBD1. With 4 bases clipped from V and 4 bases from J, the junction kept 4 bases outside the gene matches. The germline V gene has CDR1 SGHVS and CDR2 FQNEAQ. The CDR3 has 14 amino acids. The CDR3: CASSSGQVNQPQHF. The DNA of the CDR3 is TGTGCCAGCAGCTCCGGACAGGTGAATCAGCCCCAGCATTTT. Combining the CDR3 with reference TRBV7-8 and TRBJ1-5 gives the whole variable domain GAGVSQSPRYKVAKRGQDVALRCDPISGHVSLFWYQQALGQGPEFLTYFQNEAQLDKSGLPSDRFFAERPEGSVSTLKIQRTQQEDSAVYLCASSSGQVNQPQHFGDGTRLSIL.

By share, this clonotype counts as medium-sized. The chain couples TRBV11-2 to TRBJ1-6, with 7 bases aligning to TRBD1. The CDR3 spans 15 residues. Germline loops: CDR1 SGHAT, CDR2 FQNNGV. V lost 1 base and J lost 5; bases outside the gene matches: 2. CDR3 DNA: TGTGCCAGCAGCTTAGTCGGGACAGATAATTCACCCCTCCACTTT. It encodes CASSLVGTDNSPLHF. Full variable domain (rest looked up from reference TRBV11-2 and TRBJ1-6): EAGVAQSPRYKIIEKRQSVAFWCNPISGHATLYWYQQILGQGPKLLIQFQNNGVVDDSQLPKDRFSAERLKGVDSTLKIQPAKLEDSAVYLCASSLVGTDNSPLHFGNGTRLTVT.